The source of this T cell receptor (beta chain) is a study of blood T cell repertoires in COVID-19. Study context: The study drew acute and convalescent COVID-19 samples from the United States, Italy and Spain. Sample material is recorded as cDNA or gDNA derived from T cells, B-cell-depleted T cells, or PBMCs.

In the original processing: By means of reference gene primer amplification, nucleated cell counts were estimated. Clones were sequenced by immunoSEQ multiplex PCR, and TCRdb holds only the in-frame ones, with some missing. V, J and clone size were drawn from that table, and D and trimming were deduced from the DNA. The table has roughly 300,000 clones, about 89% seen once; the top ten hold roughly 6.5%. Sequencing was performed on peripheral blood. The sequence was obtained from a man younger than 35 who had recovered from COVID-19.

DNA of the CDR3: TGTGCCAGCAGCACAAGGACAGGGGATGAGGGTGGCTACACCTTC. This sequence encodes CASSTRTGDEGGYTF. V usage is TRBV5-8 and J usage is TRBJ1-2; 9 nucleotides agree with TRBD1. This CDR3 comprises 15 residues. In germline, CDR1 is SGHTS, CDR2 YDEGEE. V lost 4 bases, J lost 7 bases, and 11 bases stayed unmatched.